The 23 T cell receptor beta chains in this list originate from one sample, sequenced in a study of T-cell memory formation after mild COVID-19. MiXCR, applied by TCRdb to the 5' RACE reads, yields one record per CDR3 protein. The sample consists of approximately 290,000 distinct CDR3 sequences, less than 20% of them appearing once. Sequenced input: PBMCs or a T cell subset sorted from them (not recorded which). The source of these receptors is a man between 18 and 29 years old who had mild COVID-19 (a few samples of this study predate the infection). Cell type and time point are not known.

The CDR3 here is CATSRDRGRAPQYV. The CDR3 bases are TGTGCCACCAGCAGAGATCGGGGCAGGGCACCGCAGTACGTC. The V and J genes are TRBV15 and TRBJ2-7; D might be TRBD1 or TRBD2, each matching 5 bases. From germline, CDR1 is LNHNV and CDR2 YYDKDF (reference sequence). V was trimmed by 0 bases and J by 9 bases, leaving 15 bases between them. The CDR3 consists of 14 residues.

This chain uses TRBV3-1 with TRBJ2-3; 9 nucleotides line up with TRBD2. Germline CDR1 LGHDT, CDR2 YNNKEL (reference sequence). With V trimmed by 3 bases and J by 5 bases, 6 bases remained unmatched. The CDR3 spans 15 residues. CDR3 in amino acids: CASSQGASGEDTQYF. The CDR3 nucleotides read TGTGCCAGCAGCCAGGGGGCTAGCGGGGAAGATACGCAGTATTTT.

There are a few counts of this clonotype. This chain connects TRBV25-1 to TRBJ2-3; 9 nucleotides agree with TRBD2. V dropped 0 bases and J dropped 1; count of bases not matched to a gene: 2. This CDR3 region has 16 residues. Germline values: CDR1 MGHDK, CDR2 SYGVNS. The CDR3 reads CASSEYGGGGTDTQYF. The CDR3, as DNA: TGTGCCAGCAGTGAATACGGCGGGGGGGGCACAGATACGCAGTATTTT.

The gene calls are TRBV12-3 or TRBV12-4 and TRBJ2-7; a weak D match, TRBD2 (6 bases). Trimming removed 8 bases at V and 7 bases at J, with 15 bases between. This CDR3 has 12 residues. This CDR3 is CASLGGVGEQYF. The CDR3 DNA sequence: TGTGCCAGCCTTGGAGGGGTTGGTGAGCAGTACTTC.

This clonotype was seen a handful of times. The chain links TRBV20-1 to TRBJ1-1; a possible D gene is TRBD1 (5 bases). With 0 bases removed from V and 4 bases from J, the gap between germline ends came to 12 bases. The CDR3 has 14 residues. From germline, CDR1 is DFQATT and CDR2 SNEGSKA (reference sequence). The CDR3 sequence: CSAREGPGVTEAFF. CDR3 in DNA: TGCAGTGCTAGAGAGGGGCCAGGCGTCACTGAAGCTTTCTTT.

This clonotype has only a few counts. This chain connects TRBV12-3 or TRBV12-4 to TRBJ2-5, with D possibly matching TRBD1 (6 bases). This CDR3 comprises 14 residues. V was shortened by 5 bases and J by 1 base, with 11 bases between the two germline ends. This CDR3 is CASSPRQVQETQYF. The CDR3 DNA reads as TGTGCCAGCAGTCCAAGACAGGTCCAAGAGACCCAGTACTTC.

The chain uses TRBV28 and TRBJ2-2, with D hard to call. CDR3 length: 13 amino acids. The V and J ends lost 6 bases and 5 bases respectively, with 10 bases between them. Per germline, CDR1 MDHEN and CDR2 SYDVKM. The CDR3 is CASSQVRTGELFF. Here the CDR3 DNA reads TGTGCCAGCAGCCAAGTGAGGACCGGGGAGCTGTTTTTT.

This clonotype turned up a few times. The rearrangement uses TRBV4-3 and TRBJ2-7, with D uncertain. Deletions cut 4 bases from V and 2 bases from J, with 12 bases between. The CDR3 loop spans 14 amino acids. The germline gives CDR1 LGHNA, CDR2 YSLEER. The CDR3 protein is CASSPTVTTYEQYF. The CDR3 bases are TGCGCCAGCAGCCCGACTGTAACAACCTACGAGCAGTACTTC.

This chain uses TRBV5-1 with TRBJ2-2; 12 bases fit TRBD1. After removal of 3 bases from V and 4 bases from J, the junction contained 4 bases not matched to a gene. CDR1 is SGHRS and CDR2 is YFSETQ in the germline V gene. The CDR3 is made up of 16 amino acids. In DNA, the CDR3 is TGCGCCAGCAGCTGGGACAGGGGGCCGGGCACCGGGGAGCTGTTTTTT. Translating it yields CASSWDRGPGTGELFF. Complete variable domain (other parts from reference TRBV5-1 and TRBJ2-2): KAGVTQTPRYLIKTRGQQVTLSCSPISGHRSVSWYQQTPGQGLQFLFEYFSETQRNKGNFPGRFSGRQFSNSRSEMNVSTLELGDSALYLCASSWDRGPGTGELFFGEGSRLTVL.

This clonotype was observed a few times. The CDR3 DNA sequence: TGTGCCAGCAGCTTCAACGGGGACATTCAGTACTTC. Translation gives CASSFNGDIQYF. The chain combines TRBV7-2 with TRBJ2-4; the D gene is possibly TRBD2 (5 bases). V lost 3 bases, J lost 8 bases, and 8 bases lay in between. The CDR3 loop spans 12 amino acids. Germline V CDR1 and CDR2: SGHTA, FQGNSA. Variable domain in full (rest from reference TRBV7-2 and TRBJ2-4): GAGVSQSPSNKVTEKGKDVELRCDPISGHTALYWYRQSLGQGLEFLIYFQGNSAPDKSGLPSDRFSAERTGGSVSTLTIQRTQQEDSAVYLCASSFNGDIQYFGAGTRLSVL.

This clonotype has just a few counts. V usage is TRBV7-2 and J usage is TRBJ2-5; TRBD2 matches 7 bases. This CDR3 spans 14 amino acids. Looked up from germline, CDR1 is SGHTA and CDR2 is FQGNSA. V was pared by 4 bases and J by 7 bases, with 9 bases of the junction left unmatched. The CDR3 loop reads CASSSLAGPGTQYF. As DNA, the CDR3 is TGTGCCAGCAGCTCATTAGCGGGCCCAGGGACCCAGTACTTC.

The CDR3 region has the DNA TGTGCCAGCAGCTTAGAGGGGGGTTCCGGGGAGCTGTTTTTT. The encoded protein is CASSLEGGSGELFF. This chain joins TRBV7-2 and TRBJ2-2, with D possibly called TRBD1 or TRBD2 (6 bases each). V was clipped by 1 base and J by 6 bases, with 9 bases between them. The length of the CDR3 is 14 residues. The V gene's germline CDR1 is SGHTA and CDR2 FQGNSA.

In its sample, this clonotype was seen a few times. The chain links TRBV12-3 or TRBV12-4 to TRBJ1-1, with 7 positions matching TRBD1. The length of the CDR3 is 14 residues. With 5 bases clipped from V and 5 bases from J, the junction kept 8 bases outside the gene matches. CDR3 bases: TGTGCCAGCAGTGCGCAGGGGGTACGTACTGAAGCTTTCTTT. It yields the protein CASSAQGVRTEAFF.

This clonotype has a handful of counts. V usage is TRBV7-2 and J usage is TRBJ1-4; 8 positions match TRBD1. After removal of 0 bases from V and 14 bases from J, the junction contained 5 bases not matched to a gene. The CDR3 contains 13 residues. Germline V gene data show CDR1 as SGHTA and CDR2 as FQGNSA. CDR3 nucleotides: TGTGCCAGCAGCTTAGCCCGACAGGGGTTGCTGTTTTTT. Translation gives CASSLARQGLLFF.

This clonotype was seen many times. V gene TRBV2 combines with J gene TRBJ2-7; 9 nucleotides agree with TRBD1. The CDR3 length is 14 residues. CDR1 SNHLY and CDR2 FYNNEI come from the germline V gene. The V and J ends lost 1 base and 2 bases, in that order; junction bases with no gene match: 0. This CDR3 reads CASSEGTGAYEQYV. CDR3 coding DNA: TGTGCCAGCAGTGAAGGGACAGGGGCCTACGAGCAGTACGTC.

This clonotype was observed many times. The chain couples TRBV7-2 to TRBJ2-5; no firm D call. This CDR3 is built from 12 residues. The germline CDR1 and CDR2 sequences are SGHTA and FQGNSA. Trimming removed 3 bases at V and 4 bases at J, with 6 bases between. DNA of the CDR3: TGTGCCAGCAGCTTCGCCCGAGAGACCCAGTACTTC. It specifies CASSFARETQYF.

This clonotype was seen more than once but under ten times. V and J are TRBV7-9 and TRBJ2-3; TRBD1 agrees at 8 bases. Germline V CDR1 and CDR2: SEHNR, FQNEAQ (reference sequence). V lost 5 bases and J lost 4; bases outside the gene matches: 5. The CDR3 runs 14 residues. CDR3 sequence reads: CASSQGQGSDTQYF. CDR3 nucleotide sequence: TGTGCCAGCAGCCAAGGACAGGGCTCAGATACGCAGTATTTT.

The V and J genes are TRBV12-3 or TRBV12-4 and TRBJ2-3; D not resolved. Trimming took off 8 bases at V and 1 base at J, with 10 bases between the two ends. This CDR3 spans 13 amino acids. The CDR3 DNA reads TGTGCCAGCGCCTCTTTGGGCACAGATACGCAGTATTTT. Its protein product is CASASLGTDTQYF.

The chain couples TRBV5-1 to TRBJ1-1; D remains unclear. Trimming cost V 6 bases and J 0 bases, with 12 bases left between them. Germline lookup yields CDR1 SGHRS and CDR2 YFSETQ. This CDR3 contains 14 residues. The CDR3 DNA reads TGCGCCAGCAAGGGTGGATGGATGAACACTGAAGCTTTCTTT. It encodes CASKGGWMNTEAFF.

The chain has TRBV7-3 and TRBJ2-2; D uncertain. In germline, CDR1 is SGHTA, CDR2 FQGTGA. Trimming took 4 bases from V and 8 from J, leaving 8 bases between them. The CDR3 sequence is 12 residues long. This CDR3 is CASSSYLGELFF. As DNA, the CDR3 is TGTGCCAGCAGCTCCTATTTGGGGGAGCTGTTTTTT.

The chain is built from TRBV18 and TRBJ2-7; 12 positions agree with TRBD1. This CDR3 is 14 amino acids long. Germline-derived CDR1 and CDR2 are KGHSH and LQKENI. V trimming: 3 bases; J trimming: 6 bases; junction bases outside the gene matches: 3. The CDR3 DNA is TGTGCCAGCTCACCTGGGACAGGGGGCTCCGAGCAGTACTTC. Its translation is CASSPGTGGSEQYF.

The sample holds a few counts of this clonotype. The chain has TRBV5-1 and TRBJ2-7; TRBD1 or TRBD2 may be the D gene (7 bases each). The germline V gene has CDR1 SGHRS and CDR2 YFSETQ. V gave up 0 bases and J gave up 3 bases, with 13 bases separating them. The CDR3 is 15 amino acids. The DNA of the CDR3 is TGCGCCAGCAGCTTGGACCCAGGGGGGGGCTACGAGCAGTACTTC. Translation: CASSLDPGGGYEQYF.

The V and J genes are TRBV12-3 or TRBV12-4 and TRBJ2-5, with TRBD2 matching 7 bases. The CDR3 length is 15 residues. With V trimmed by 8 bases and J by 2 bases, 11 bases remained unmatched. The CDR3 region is CASELWGGGQETQYF. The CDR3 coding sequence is TGTGCCAGCGAGCTATGGGGGGGTGGGCAAGAGACCCAGTACTTC.